The entry below describes one T cell receptor beta chain. A much larger clone lies one base from this, so it may be a read error. No patient had received any treatment before thyroid surgery. This entry is derived from a study of metastatic and nonmetastatic thyroid tumors. Authors' methods: Building a distant-metastasis classifier for papillary thyroid cancer drew on CDR3 differences across clinicopathological groups. TCRdb re-called the PCR reads via MiXCR. These V and J calls derive from TCRdb rather than the authors' analysis. The table has 24,000 or so clones, about a tenth seen once. What was sequenced was blood. The clonotype originates from a female donor with papillary thyroid cancer or a benign thyroid nodule (not recorded which). Some clones in this sample may be carry-over from other donors' samples.

The CDR3 sequence: CSADGPGGSYNEQFF. CDR3 nucleotides: TGCAGTGCCGATGGACCCGGAGGCTCCTACAATGAGCAGTTCTTC. The V and J genes are TRBV20-1 and TRBJ2-1, with D possibly matching TRBD2 (5 bases). V lost 6 bases, J lost 0 bases, and 15 bases lay in between. Germline CDR1 reads DFQATT; CDR2 reads SNEGSKA (reference sequence). The CDR3 has 15 amino acids.